The table lists the clone carrying this TCR beta chain with a few counts. The CDR3 has 17 residues. The germline gives CDR1 SGHDN, CDR2 FVKESK. The V and J ends lost 5 bases and 0 bases respectively, with 20 bases between them. A sample-barcoded 5' primer and a J-beta primer mix were used in a second PCR of about 6 to 11 cycles. TCRdb re-derived calls from the 5' RACE reads in MiXCR, one entry per CDR3 protein. This sample has about 1 million distinct CDR3 sequences; roughly 45% occur once, and the top ten carry under 20%. The source of the sample is a study of blood T cells in healthy people across ages.

What was sequenced was blood. The chain employs TRBV14 and TRBJ2-7, with D possibly matching TRBD1 (6 bases). This receptor was obtained from a woman aged 60-75 years in good health. Here the CDR3 reads CASSGRARGQSSYEQYF. The CDR3 DNA reads as TGTGCCAGCAGCGGAAGAGCGAGAGGACAGAGCTCCTACGAGCAGTACTTC.